These T cell receptor beta chains were read from a single sample in a study of T-cell memory formation after mild COVID-19. Using its own MiXCR run on the 5' RACE reads, TCRdb lists one record per CDR3 protein. The sample consists of 100,000 to 150,000 distinct CDR3 sequences, approximately 17% of them appearing once. The sample consisted of PBMCs or a T cell subset sorted from them (not recorded which). The receptors shown here come from a young man who had mild COVID-19 (a few samples of this study predate the infection). Cell type and time point are not known. CDR3s include the opening cysteine and the closing phenylalanine or tryptophan. A D gene is named only where the DNA matches it firmly. Clone size is given for some rows only: seen once, a few or many times, or a class if the clone is expanded.

clone_size,d_call,j_call,v_call,cdr3_aa,cdr3_nt
-,-,TRBJ1-6,TRBV7-9,CASSSRVGSPLHF,TGTGCCAGCAGCTCCAGGGTTGGGTCACCCCTCCACTTT
few,TRBD2,TRBJ2-5,TRBV20-1,CSALGGGARETQYF,TGCAGTGCCCTGGGGGGAGGGGCCAGGGAGACCCAGTACTTC
few,-,TRBJ1-5,TRBV20-1,CSARDQGIRQPQHF,TGCAGTGCTAGAGATCAAGGTATAAGGCAGCCCCAGCATTTT
-,-,TRBJ1-6,TRBV5-4,CASSLSGYYNSPLHF,TGTGCCAGCAGCTTGAGTGGATACTATAATTCACCCCTCCACTTT
-,-,TRBJ2-1,TRBV12-3/TRBV12-4,CASSLTARSSYNEQFF,TGTGCCAGCAGTTTAACTGCCCGAAGTTCCTACAATGAGCAGTTCTTC
few,TRBD2,TRBJ2-3,TRBV20-1,CSARASGFTDTQYF,TGCAGTGCCAGGGCTAGCGGGTTCACAGATACGCAGTATTTT
-,TRBD1,TRBJ1-6,TRBV3-1,CASSQGRGGVGSPLHF,TGTGCCAGCAGCCAAGGAAGAGGGGGCGTGGGATCACCCCTCCACTTT
-,TRBD2,TRBJ2-5,TRBV20-1,CSARETSGGETQYF,TGCAGTGCTAGAGAGACCTCGGGAGGAGAGACCCAGTACTTC
-,-,TRBJ2-3,TRBV27,CASSFSRVDTQYF,TGTGCCAGCAGTTTCTCGAGGGTAGATACGCAGTATTTT
few,TRBD1,TRBJ2-3,TRBV9,CASSVRQGTDTQYF,TGTGCCAGCAGCGTCCGACAGGGAACAGATACGCAGTATTTT
few,-,TRBJ2-2,TRBV7-2,CASSLDQTGELFF,TGTGCCAGCAGCTTAGATCAGACCGGGGAGCTGTTTTTT
many,-,TRBJ2-3,TRBV6-4,CASSDHPPGGPLDTQYF,TGTGCCAGCAGTGACCACCCCCCGGGGGGCCCCTTGGATACGCAGTATTTT
-,TRBD2,TRBJ2-5,TRBV7-9,CASTSGETQYF,TGTGCCAGCACTAGCGGGGAGACCCAGTACTTC
many,-,TRBJ2-1,TRBV23-1,CASSQGDSSYNEQFF,TGCGCCAGCAGTCAAGGGGATAGCTCCTACAATGAGCAGTTCTTC
few,-,TRBJ1-6,TRBV5-6,CASRREDGSPLHF,TGTGCCAGCAGGCGGGAGGACGGTTCACCCCTCCACTTT
-,-,TRBJ1-6,TRBV12-3/TRBV12-4,CASSIFFNSPLHF,TGTGCCAGCAGTATTTTCTTTAATTCACCCCTCCACTTT
few,-,TRBJ2-7,TRBV15,CATSRGFSSYEQYF,TGTGCCACCAGCAGAGGATTTAGCTCCTACGAGCAGTACTTC
-,-,TRBJ2-2,TRBV5-6,CASSLGYRSGELFF,TGTGCCAGCAGCTTGGGATATCGGAGCGGGGAGCTGTTTTTT
-,TRBD1,TRBJ1-1,TRBV18,CASSPQGTGVTNTEAFF,TGTGCCAGCTCACCACAAGGGACAGGCGTTACGAACACTGAAGCTTTCTTT
-,-,TRBJ2-7,TRBV11-2,CASSLERVQYF,TGTGCCAGCAGCTTAGAGAGGGTGCAGTACTTC
few,TRBD1,TRBJ2-4,TRBV5-1,CASGTGVGNIQYF,TGCGCCAGCGGGACAGGGGTTGGAAACATTCAGTACTTC
-,-,TRBJ1-5,TRBV12-3/TRBV12-4,CASSPGQYQPQHF,TGTGCCAGCAGTCCCGGACAGTATCAGCCCCAGCATTTT
few,TRBD1,TRBJ2-7,TRBV20-1,CSAVQGNEQYF,TGCAGTGCTGTACAGGGGAACGAGCAGTACTTC